This is a list of T cell receptor beta chains from one sample in a study of naive and memory T cell subsets. TCRdb re-called the 5' RACE reads with MiXCR, one entry per CDR3 protein. The top ten clones hold around a tenth of a sample with around 56,000 distinct CDR3 sequences, 6.5% to 8.5% of them seen once. Receptors originate from a female donor in good health. CDR3s include the opening cysteine and the closing phenylalanine or tryptophan. The D gene is left open where the match is weak. Only part of the rows carry a size: once, few, many, or a class if the clone is expanded.

V: TRBV12-3/TRBV12-4
size: few
D: -
J: TRBJ1-6
CDR3: CASTPRGTYSPLHF
DNA: TGTGCCAGCACCCCAAGGGGGACCTATTCACCCCTCCACTTT

V: TRBV6-2/TRBV6-3
size: few
D: -
J: TRBJ2-5
CDR3: CASRRGNLETQYF
DNA: TGTGCCAGCAGAAGGGGGAATCTGGAGACCCAGTACTTC

V: TRBV27
size: many
D: -
J: TRBJ2-5
CDR3: CASSLIREETQYF
DNA: TGTGCCAGCAGTTTAATCAGGGAAGAGACCCAGTACTTC

V: TRBV6-6
size: many
D: -
J: TRBJ1-3
CDR3: CASSYRDSGNTIYF
DNA: TGTGCCAGCAGTTACCGGGACTCTGGAAACACCATATATTTT

V: TRBV2
size: few
D: TRBD1
J: TRBJ2-3
CDR3: CASSGQGAGADTQYF
DNA: TGTGCCAGCAGTGGACAGGGGGCTGGGGCAGATACGCAGTATTTT

V: TRBV5-1
size: many
D: -
J: TRBJ1-2
CDR3: CASSLDPGPVGYTF
DNA: TGCGCCAGCAGCTTGGACCCTGGTCCCGTAGGCTACACCTTC

V: TRBV6-2/TRBV6-3
size: -
D: -
J: TRBJ2-5
CDR3: CASSRLVRAEETQYF
DNA: TGTGCCAGCAGTCGACTAGTTCGGGCAGAGGAGACCCAGTACTTC

V: TRBV6-5
size: once
D: TRBD2
J: TRBJ2-1
CDR3: CASSYHRSGGANEQFF
DNA: TGTGCCAGCAGTTACCATCGGAGCGGGGGGGCGAATGAGCAGTTCTTC

V: TRBV5-4
size: few
D: -
J: TRBJ2-3
CDR3: CASSLARGTDTQYF
DNA: TGTGCCAGCAGCTTGGCAAGGGGTACAGATACGCAGTATTTT

V: TRBV9
size: many
D: -
J: TRBJ2-4
CDR3: CASSVAGSRIQYF
DNA: TGTGCCAGCAGCGTGGCGGGGAGTCGCATTCAGTACTTC

V: TRBV5-1
size: many
D: TRBD2
J: TRBJ2-3
CDR3: CASSGLAGLTDTQYF
DNA: TGCGCCAGCAGCGGACTAGCGGGGCTCACAGATACGCAGTATTTT

V: TRBV7-2
size: -
D: -
J: TRBJ2-6
CDR3: CASSSATSTGANVLTF
DNA: TGTGCCAGCAGCTCGGCTACGAGCACTGGGGCCAACGTCCTGACTTTC

V: TRBV5-6
size: many
D: -
J: TRBJ1-6
CDR3: CASSHLLDRMDSPLHF
DNA: TGTGCCAGCAGCCACCTCCTCGACAGGATGGACTCACCCCTCCACTTT

V: TRBV5-1
size: many
D: -
J: TRBJ2-5
CDR3: CASSSGVLETQYF
DNA: TGCGCCAGCAGCTCCGGGGTACTGGAGACCCAGTACTTC

V: TRBV5-4
size: few
D: -
J: TRBJ2-7
CDR3: CASSSEVGALGNEQYF
DNA: TGTGCCAGCAGCTCCGAGGTGGGGGCCCTGGGGAACGAGCAGTACTTC

V: TRBV2
size: many
D: -
J: TRBJ1-6
CDR3: CASSERKRTLHF
DNA: TGTGCCAGCAGTGAAAGGAAGAGGACCCTCCACTTT

V: TRBV14
size: many
D: -
J: TRBJ1-6
CDR3: CASSRYTGTMGSPLHF
DNA: TGTGCCAGCAGCCGCTATACCGGGACGATGGGTTCACCCCTCCACTTT

V: TRBV20-1
size: medium-sized
D: TRBD1
J: TRBJ1-5
CDR3: CSAAGTGDQPQHF
DNA: TGCAGTGCTGCCGGGACAGGGGATCAGCCCCAGCATTTT

V: TRBV7-8
size: few
D: TRBD1
J: TRBJ1-4
CDR3: CASSTRDRSNEKLFF
DNA: TGTGCCAGCAGTACCAGGGACAGGAGTAATGAAAAACTGTTTTTT

V: TRBV18
size: -
D: -
J: TRBJ1-5
CDR3: CASSPEWGQPQHF
DNA: TGTGCCAGCTCACCAGAGTGGGGTCAGCCCCAGCATTTT

V: TRBV25-1
size: many
D: -
J: TRBJ1-2
CDR3: CASSESGEGGFNYGYTF
DNA: TGTGCCAGCAGTGAATCCGGAGAGGGAGGGTTTAACTATGGCTACACCTTC

V: TRBV3-1
size: few
D: -
J: TRBJ2-7
CDR3: CASSRTEAGGQYF
DNA: TGTGCCAGCAGCCGGACCGAGGCAGGCGGGCAGTACTTC

V: TRBV7-2
size: -
D: TRBD2
J: TRBJ2-3
CDR3: CASSPRVGGVTDTQYF
DNA: TGTGCCAGCAGCCCCAGAGTGGGGGGGGTCACAGATACGCAGTATTTT

V: TRBV7-3
size: many
D: -
J: TRBJ2-2
CDR3: CASRLGQNTGELFF
DNA: TGTGCCAGCAGACTCGGACAGAACACCGGGGAGCTGTTTTTT

V: TRBV10-3
size: many
D: -
J: TRBJ2-3
CDR3: CASHGGGVVSDTQYF
DNA: TGTGCTTCCCATGGAGGCGGGGTGGTGTCAGATACGCAGTATTTT

V: TRBV19
size: many
D: -
J: TRBJ1-5
CDR3: CASSPGPWPQHF
DNA: TGTGCCAGTAGTCCGGGACCTTGGCCCCAGCATTTT

V: TRBV5-1
size: -
D: -
J: TRBJ2-3
CDR3: CASSLEPAPDTQYF
DNA: TGCGCCAGCAGCTTGGAACCAGCCCCAGATACGCAGTATTTT

V: TRBV11-2
size: many
D: -
J: TRBJ2-7
CDR3: CASSSGPDTSYEQYF
DNA: TGTGCCAGCAGCTCCGGACCGGACACAAGCTACGAGCAGTACTTC

V: TRBV20-1
size: many
D: TRBD1
J: TRBJ2-3
CDR3: CSARDRRGPGDTQYF
DNA: TGCAGTGCTAGAGATCGAAGGGGGCCAGGAGATACGCAGTATTTT

V: TRBV27
size: -
D: TRBD1
J: TRBJ2-7
CDR3: CASRTTGGYEQYF
DNA: TGTGCCAGCAGAACCACAGGGGGCTACGAGCAGTACTTC

V: TRBV19
size: -
D: TRBD2
J: TRBJ2-1
CDR3: CASSSLRGGGSSYNEQFF
DNA: TGTGCCAGTAGTTCCCTCCGGGGCGGGGGTTCTTCCTACAATGAGCAGTTCTTC

V: TRBV6-5
size: many
D: TRBD1
J: TRBJ2-2
CDR3: CASNRGSTGELFF
DNA: TGTGCCAGCAACAGGGGCAGCACCGGGGAGCTGTTTTTT

V: TRBV30
size: many
D: -
J: TRBJ1-1
CDR3: CAGGTEAFF
DNA: TGTGCCGGCGGGACAGAAGCTTTCTTT

V: TRBV6-2/TRBV6-3
size: -
D: TRBD1
J: TRBJ2-5
CDR3: CASSFLGQGTQYF
DNA: TGTGCCAGCAGTTTCTTAGGACAGGGTACCCAGTACTTC

V: TRBV7-2
size: few
D: TRBD1
J: TRBJ2-1
CDR3: CASSFPGNPGQVPSYNEQFF
DNA: TGTGCCAGCAGCTTTCCCGGAAACCCGGGACAGGTCCCCTCTTACAATGAGCAGTTCTTC

V: TRBV20-1
size: many
D: -
J: TRBJ1-1
CDR3: CSARVETNTEAFF
DNA: TGCAGTGCTAGAGTCGAAACCAACACTGAAGCTTTCTTT

V: TRBV5-1
size: many
D: -
J: TRBJ1-5
CDR3: CASSLDGGRVQPQHF
DNA: TGCGCCAGCAGCTTGGACGGGGGAAGGGTTCAGCCCCAGCATTTT

V: TRBV25-1
size: many
D: -
J: TRBJ2-4
CDR3: CASSSPSWDDPQYF
DNA: TGTGCCAGCAGTTCTCCCTCTTGGGACGATCCACAGTACTTC

V: TRBV6-6
size: few
D: -
J: TRBJ2-7
CDR3: CASSPHPRERAYEQYF
DNA: TGTGCCAGCAGTCCGCACCCGCGAGAACGGGCTTACGAGCAGTACTTC

V: TRBV27
size: -
D: -
J: TRBJ1-1
CDR3: CASSPRPRGEAFF
DNA: TGTGCCAGCAGTCCACGGCCGCGGGGTGAAGCTTTCTTT

V: TRBV5-6
size: -
D: -
J: TRBJ1-2
CDR3: CASSLTGQFGYTF
DNA: TGTGCCAGCAGCTTAACAGGTCAATTTGGCTACACCTTC

V: TRBV20-1
size: -
D: -
J: TRBJ1-2
CDR3: CSARDSTGYGYTF
DNA: TGCAGTGCTAGAGATTCAACAGGTTATGGCTACACCTTC

V: TRBV5-1
size: many
D: -
J: TRBJ1-1
CDR3: CASSLNREGSEAFF
DNA: TGCGCCAGCAGCTTGAACAGGGAAGGCTCTGAAGCTTTCTTT

V: TRBV4-3
size: -
D: -
J: TRBJ2-3
CDR3: CASSQDKAAASTDTQYF
DNA: TGCGCCAGCAGCCAAGATAAGGCGGCAGCTAGCACAGATACGCAGTATTTT

V: TRBV29-1
size: many
D: TRBD2
J: TRBJ2-3
CDR3: CSGVRLAGRTDTQYF
DNA: TGCAGCGGGGTACGACTAGCGGGGCGGACAGATACGCAGTATTTT

V: TRBV14
size: -
D: -
J: TRBJ2-5
CDR3: CASSRGFRETKYF
DNA: TGTGCCAGCAGCCGCGGTTTCAGGGAGACCAAGTACTTC

V: TRBV7-2
size: many
D: TRBD2
J: TRBJ2-7
CDR3: CASSLERTRVREQYF
DNA: TGTGCCAGCAGCTTAGAAAGGACTAGAGTCCGTGAGCAGTACTTC

V: TRBV29-1
size: -
D: TRBD2
J: TRBJ2-1
CDR3: CSGRSPGLAPGEQFF
DNA: TGCAGCGGAAGATCCCCGGGACTAGCGCCGGGCGAGCAGTTCTTC

V: TRBV5-1
size: many
D: -
J: TRBJ1-4
CDR3: CASSLTVGSEKLFF
DNA: TGCGCCAGCAGCTTGACGGTGGGGAGTGAAAAACTGTTTTTT

V: TRBV18
size: many
D: -
J: TRBJ1-5
CDR3: CASSPPGVGTSNQPQHF
DNA: TGTGCCAGCTCACCACCGGGCGTTGGGACTAGCAATCAGCCCCAGCATTTT

V: TRBV12-3/TRBV12-4
size: many
D: TRBD1
J: TRBJ1-2
CDR3: CASSFRDRGLGYGYTF
DNA: TGTGCCAGCAGTTTCCGGGACAGGGGGCTTGGGTATGGCTACACCTTC